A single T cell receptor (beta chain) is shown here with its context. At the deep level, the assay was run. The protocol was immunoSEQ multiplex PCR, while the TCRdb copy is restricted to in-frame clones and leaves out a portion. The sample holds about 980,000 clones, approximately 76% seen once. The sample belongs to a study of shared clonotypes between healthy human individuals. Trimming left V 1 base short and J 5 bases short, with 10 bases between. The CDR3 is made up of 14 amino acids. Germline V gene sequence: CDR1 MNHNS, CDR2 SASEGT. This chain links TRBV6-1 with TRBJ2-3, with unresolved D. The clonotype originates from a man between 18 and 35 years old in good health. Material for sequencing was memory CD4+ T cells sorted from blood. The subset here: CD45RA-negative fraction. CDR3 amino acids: CASSEGGKGDTQYF. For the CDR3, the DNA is TGTGCCAGCAGTGAAGGCGGAAAGGGAGATACGCAGTATTTT.